This TCR beta chain comes out of a study of CD4 T cells in relation to SARS-CoV-2 and coronaviruses. The length of the CDR3 is 13 residues. Germline V CDR1 and CDR2: SGHTA, FQGNSA. V shed 1 base and J shed 5 bases, with 8 bases lying between them. Only a few counts were recorded for this clone. Its specificity is unknown. CD4+ T cells from unexposed donors were obtained before the COVID-19 pandemic (2011-2018). Isolation of CD4+ T cells took place after around eleven days in culture. Measured with immunoSEQ multiplex PCR; TCRdb has only the in-frame clones, and not every one. The sample includes 15,000 to 25,000 clones, over 65% of them seen just once.

J is TRBJ1-2 and V is TRBV7-2, with D unclear. The sample comprised CD4+ T cells from PBMCs, cultured in vitro. This receptor was obtained from a human donor in good health. Here the CDR3 DNA reads TGTGCCAGCAGCTTAGATGCGCTGTATGGCTACACCTTC. This gives the protein CASSLDALYGYTF.